Listed here is a single T cell receptor (beta chain). What it recognizes is unknown. Multiplex PCR with BIOMED2 TRB-A/B primer pools amplified TRB rearrangements. TCRdb passed the multiplex PCR reads through MiXCR, listing each CDR3 protein once. The table lists roughly 13,000 distinct CDR3 sequences, about 25% of them singletons. V was trimmed by 5 bases and J by 2 bases, leaving 19 bases between them. The CDR3 consists of 16 residues. The germline V gene has CDR1 MNHEY and CDR2 SVGAGI. These data originate in a study of T and B cells in COVID-19 patients. Study observations and caveats: In COVID-19 patients, T cell receptor beta variable and joining gene use was reportedly strongly skewed.

TRB was amplified from about 250-500 ng of blood genomic DNA. The V gene is TRBV6-5, the J gene TRBJ2-7; no reliable D call. The material sequenced was blood. This clonotype was obtained from a human donor who had recovered from COVID-19. This CDR3 is CASSPLSYQGPYEQYF. The CDR3 region has the DNA TGTGCCAGCAGTCCCTTATCCTATCAAGGGCCCTACGAGCAGTACTTC.